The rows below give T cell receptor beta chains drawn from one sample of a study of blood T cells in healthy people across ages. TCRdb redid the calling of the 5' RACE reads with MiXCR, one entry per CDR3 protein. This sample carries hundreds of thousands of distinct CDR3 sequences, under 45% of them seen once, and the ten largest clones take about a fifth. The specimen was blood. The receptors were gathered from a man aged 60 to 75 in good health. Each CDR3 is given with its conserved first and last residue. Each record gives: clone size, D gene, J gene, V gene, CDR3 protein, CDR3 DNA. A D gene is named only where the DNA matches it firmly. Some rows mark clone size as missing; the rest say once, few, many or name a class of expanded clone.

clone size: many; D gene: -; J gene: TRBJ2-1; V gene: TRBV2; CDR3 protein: CASTGYNEQFF; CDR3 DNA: TGTGCCAGCACGGGGTACAATGAGCAGTTCTTC
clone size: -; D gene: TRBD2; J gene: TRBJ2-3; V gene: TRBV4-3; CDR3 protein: CASSQDLFALAGSTDTQYF; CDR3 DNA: TGCGCCAGCAGCCAAGATCTGTTTGCCTTAGCGGGGAGCACAGATACGCAGTATTTT
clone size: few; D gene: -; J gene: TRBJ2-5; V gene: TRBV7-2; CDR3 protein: CASRPGGRPRETQYF; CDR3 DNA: TGTGCCAGCAGACCAGGGGGGAGACCCCGGGAGACCCAGTACTTC
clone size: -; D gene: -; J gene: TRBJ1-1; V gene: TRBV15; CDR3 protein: CATSRAGGGEAFF; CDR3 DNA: TGTGCCACCAGCAGGGCGGGGGGCGGTGAAGCTTTCTTT
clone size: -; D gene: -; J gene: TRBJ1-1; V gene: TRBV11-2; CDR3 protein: CASRDPGAGTEAFF; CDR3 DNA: TGTGCCAGCAGAGACCCCGGGGCGGGAACTGAAGCTTTCTTT
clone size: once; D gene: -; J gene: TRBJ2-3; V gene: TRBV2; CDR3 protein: CASTSDPRTLGTDAQYF; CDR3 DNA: TGTGCCAGCACCTCCGACCCCCGGACCCTGGGCACAGATGCGCAGTATTTT
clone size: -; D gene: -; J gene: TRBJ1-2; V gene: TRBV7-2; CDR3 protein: CASSLVHKEKGYTF; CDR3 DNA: TGTGCCAGCAGCTTAGTTCATAAAGAAAAAGGCTACACCTTC
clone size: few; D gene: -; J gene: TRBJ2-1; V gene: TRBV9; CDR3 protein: CASSPREGAPYYNEQFF; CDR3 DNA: TGTGCCAGCAGCCCCCGGGAAGGGGCGCCGTACTACAATGAGCAGTTCTTC
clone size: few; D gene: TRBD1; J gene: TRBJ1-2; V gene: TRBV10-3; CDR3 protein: CAIMSTGDNPYGYTF; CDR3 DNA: TGTGCCATCATGTCGACAGGGGATAACCCCTATGGCTACACCTTC
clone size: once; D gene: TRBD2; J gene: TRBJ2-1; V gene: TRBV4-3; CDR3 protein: CASSPQAGGNNEQFF; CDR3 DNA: TGCGCCAGCAGCCCCCAAGCGGGAGGCAACAATGAGCAGTTCTTC
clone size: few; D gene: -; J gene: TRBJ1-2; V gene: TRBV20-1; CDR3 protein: CSATETGLYTF; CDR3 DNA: TGCAGTGCTACTGAAACAGGGTTATACACCTTC
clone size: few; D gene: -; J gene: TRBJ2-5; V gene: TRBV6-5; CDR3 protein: CASRTRQLQETQYF; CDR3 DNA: TGTGCCAGCAGAACTAGACAGCTCCAAGAGACCCAGTACTTC
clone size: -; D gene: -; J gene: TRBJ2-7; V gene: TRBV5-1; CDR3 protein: CASSLEKTSYEQYF; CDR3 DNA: TGCGCCAGCAGCTTGGAGAAAACCTCCTACGAGCAGTACTTC
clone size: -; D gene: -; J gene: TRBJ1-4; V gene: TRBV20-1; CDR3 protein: CSARGREKLFF; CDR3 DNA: TGCAGTGCTAGAGGTAGAGAAAAACTGTTTTTT
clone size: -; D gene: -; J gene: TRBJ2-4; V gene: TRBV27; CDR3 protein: CASTPGAPSMNIQYF; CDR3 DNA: TGTGCCAGCACCCCTGGAGCTCCTTCTATGAACATTCAGTACTTC
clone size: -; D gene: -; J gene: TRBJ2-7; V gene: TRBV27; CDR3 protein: CASMTRTYEQYF; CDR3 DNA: TGTGCCAGCATGACAAGGACCTACGAGCAGTACTTC
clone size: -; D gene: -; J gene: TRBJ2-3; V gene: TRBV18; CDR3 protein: CASSPVRDEDTQYF; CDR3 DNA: TGTGCCAGCTCACCAGTTCGGGACGAAGATACGCAGTATTTT
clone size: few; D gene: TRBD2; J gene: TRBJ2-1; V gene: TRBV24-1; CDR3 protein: CATSPGGETQFF; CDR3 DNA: TGTGCCACCAGCCCGGGAGGAGAGACCCAGTTCTTC
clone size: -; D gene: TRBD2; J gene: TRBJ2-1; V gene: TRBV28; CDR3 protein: CASNSGGHYNEQFF; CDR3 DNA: TGTGCCAGCAATAGCGGGGGACATTACAATGAGCAGTTCTTC
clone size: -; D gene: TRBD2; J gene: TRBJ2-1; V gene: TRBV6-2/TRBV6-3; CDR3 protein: CASSRGLARDNEQFF; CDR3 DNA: TGTGCCAGCAGTCGAGGACTAGCTAGGGACAATGAGCAGTTCTTC
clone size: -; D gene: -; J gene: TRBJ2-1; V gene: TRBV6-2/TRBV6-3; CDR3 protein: CASTVDQSSYNEQFF; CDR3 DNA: TGTGCCAGCACCGTAGACCAGAGCTCCTACAATGAGCAGTTCTTC
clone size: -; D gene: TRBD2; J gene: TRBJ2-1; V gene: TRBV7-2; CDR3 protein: CASSPVERGGYDEQFF; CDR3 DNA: TGTGCCAGCAGCCCAGTTGAGCGGGGGGGCTACGATGAGCAGTTCTTC
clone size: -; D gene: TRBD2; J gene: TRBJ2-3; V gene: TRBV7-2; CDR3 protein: CASSLNGGSTDTQYF; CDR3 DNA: TGTGCCAGCAGCCTTAACGGGGGGTCCACAGATACGCAGTATTTT
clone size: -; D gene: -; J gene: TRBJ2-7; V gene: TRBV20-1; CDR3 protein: CSAVGTPGNEQYF; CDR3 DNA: TGCAGTGCAGTGGGGACTCCCGGCAATGAGCAGTACTTC
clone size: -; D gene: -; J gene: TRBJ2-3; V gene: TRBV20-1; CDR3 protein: CSARDLGSKTDTQYF; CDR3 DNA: TGCAGTGCTAGAGATCTGGGGAGTAAGACAGATACGCAGTATTTT
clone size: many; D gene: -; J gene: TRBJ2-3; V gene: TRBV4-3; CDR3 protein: CASSQDSDTQYF; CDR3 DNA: TGCGCCAGCAGCCAAGATTCGGATACGCAGTATTTT